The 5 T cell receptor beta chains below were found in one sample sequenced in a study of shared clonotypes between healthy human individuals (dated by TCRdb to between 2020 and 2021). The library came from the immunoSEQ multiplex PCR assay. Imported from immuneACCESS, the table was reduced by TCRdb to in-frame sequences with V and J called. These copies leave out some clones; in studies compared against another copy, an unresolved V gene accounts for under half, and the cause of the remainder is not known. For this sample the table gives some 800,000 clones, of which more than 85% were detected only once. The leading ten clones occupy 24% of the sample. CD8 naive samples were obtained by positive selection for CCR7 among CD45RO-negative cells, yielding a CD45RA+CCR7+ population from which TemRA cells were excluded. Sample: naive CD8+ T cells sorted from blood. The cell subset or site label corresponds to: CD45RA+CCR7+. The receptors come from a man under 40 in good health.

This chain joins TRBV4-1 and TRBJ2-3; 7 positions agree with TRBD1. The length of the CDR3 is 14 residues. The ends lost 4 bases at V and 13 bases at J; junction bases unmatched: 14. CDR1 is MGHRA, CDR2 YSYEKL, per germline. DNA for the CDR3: TGCGCCAGCAGCCCACCCGGTACAGGGGCAGTGAAGTATTTT. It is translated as CASSPPGTGAVKYF.

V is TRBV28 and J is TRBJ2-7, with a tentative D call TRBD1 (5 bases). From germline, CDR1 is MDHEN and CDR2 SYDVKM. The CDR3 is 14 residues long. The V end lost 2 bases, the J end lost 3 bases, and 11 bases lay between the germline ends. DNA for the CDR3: TGTGCCAGCAGTTTAGGGGCCCTGGACTACGAGCAGTACTTC. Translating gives CASSLGALDYEQYF.

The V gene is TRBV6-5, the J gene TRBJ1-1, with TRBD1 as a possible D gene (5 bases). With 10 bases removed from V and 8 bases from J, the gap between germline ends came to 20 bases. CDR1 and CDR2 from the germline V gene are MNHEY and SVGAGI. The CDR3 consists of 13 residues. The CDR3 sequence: CATSLGAGAEAFF. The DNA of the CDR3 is TGTGCCACCTCTTTAGGGGCGGGCGCCGAAGCTTTCTTT.

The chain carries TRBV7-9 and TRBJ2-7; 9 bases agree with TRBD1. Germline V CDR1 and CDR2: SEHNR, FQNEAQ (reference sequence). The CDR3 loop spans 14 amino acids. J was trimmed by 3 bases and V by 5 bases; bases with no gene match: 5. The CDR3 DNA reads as TGTGCCAGCAGCCCCCGACAGGGGGACTACGAGCAGTACTTC. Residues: CASSPRQGDYEQYF.

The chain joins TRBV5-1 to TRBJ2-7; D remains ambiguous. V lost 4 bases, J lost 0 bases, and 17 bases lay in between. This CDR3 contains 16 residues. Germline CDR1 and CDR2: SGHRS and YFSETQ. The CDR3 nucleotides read TGCGCCAGCAGCCAAGGGTTGGGGATTAGCTCCTACGAGCAGTACTTC. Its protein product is CASSQGLGISSYEQYF.